These 27 T cell receptor beta chains originate from one sample sequenced in a study of CD8+ T cells in alopecia areata. It was cDNA, reverse transcribed from extracted RNA, that served as the sequencing template. Profiling relied on immunoSEQ multiplex PCR, and the TCRdb table lists in-frame clones only, not all of them. Seen here are approximately 99,000 clones, approximately 50% observed once, and the top ten hold 20% to 30%. The sequencing sample was made of NKG2D-low CD8+ T cells sorted from blood. The receptors come from a human donor with alopecia areata.

Turning to this clone: Germline and junction disagree at one end, which may indicate a read error. The V gene is TRBV5-1, the J gene TRBJ2-5, with TRBD2 matching 10 bases. The CDR3 sequence is 16 residues long. Germline V lookup: CDR1 SGHRS, CDR2 YFSETQ. CDR3: CASRLGQREGPETQYF. Written as DNA, the CDR3 is TGCGCCAGCAGGTTGGGCCAGCGGGAGGGACCAGAGACCCAGTACTTC.

The chain uses TRBV5-6 and TRBJ2-7; 9 bases map to TRBD2. Germline CDR1 is SGHDT and CDR2 is YYEEEE. This CDR3 has 14 amino acids. J was trimmed by 3 bases and V by 4 bases; bases with no gene match: 5. In DNA form, the CDR3 reads TGTGCCAGCAGCCCCGGGACTAGCTTCTACGAGCAGTACTTC. This codes for CASSPGTSFYEQYF.

This chain joins TRBV2 and TRBJ1-4; possibly TRBD1 for D (6 bases). CDR1 and CDR2 (germline): SNHLY, FYNNEI. The CDR3 extends over 16 amino acids. The CDR3 DNA reads TGTGCGGCCGCAGGGGCAGAAGTTGCAACTAATGAAAAACTGTTTTTT. It specifies CAAAGAEVATNEKLFF.

This chain uses TRBV7-8 with TRBJ2-7, with 9 nucleotides matching TRBD1. Germline CDR1 reads SGHVS; CDR2 reads FQNEAQ. After removal of 3 bases from V and 2 bases from J, the junction contained 2 bases not matched to a gene. The CDR3 contains 14 residues. CDR3 coding DNA: TGTGCCAGCAGCTTTCGACAGGGGGCCTACGAGCAGTACTTC. It specifies CASSFRQGAYEQYF.

This sequence joins TRBV7-3 and TRBJ2-1, with a possible D match to TRBD2 (5 bases). Trimming shortened V by 5 bases and J by 7 bases, and 24 bases separated the two germline ends. The germline V gene has CDR1 SGHTA and CDR2 FQGTGA. The CDR3 contains 17 residues. The CDR3 loop is CASSPRFRQVGVNEQFF. The CDR3 bases are TGTGCCAGCAGCCCAAGATTTAGGCAGGTCGGGGTAAATGAGCAGTTCTTC.

The chain uses TRBV29-1 and TRBJ1-1; TRBD1 might be the D (6 bases). V was clipped by 4 bases and J by 6 bases, with 9 bases between them. The CDR3 spans 11 residues. Germline values: CDR1 SQVTM, CDR2 ANQGSEA. CDR3 sequence: CSVVRGAEAFF. In DNA form, the CDR3 reads TGCAGCGTTGTCAGGGGTGCTGAAGCTTTCTTT.

This clone was counted only a few times. The chain couples TRBV28 to TRBJ2-5; D is ambiguous. Germline V gene lookup returns CDR1 MDHEN and CDR2 SYDVKM. The CDR3 spans 14 residues. Trimming removed 7 bases at V and 3 bases at J, with 15 bases between. The CDR3 is CASKTVVGEETQYF. The CDR3 DNA is TGTGCCAGCAAAACAGTTGTTGGAGAAGAGACCCAGTACTTC.

This clone was found a few times. J is TRBJ1-4 and V is TRBV29-1; D may be TRBD1 (5 bases). V was trimmed by 4 bases and J by 0 bases, leaving 6 bases between them. Germline V CDR1 and CDR2: SQVTM, ANQGSEA. The CDR3 has 13 amino acids. The DNA for the CDR3 is TGCAGCGTTGTGGGGGCAACTAATGAAAAACTGTTTTTT. Its translation: CSVVGATNEKLFF.

This chain links TRBV27 with TRBJ1-1; TRBD1 matches 7 bases. The junction had 3 bases not matched to a gene; V was cut back by 2 bases and J by 6 bases. The germline V gene encodes CDR1 MNHEY and CDR2 SMNVEV (reference sequence). This CDR3 has 13 residues. This CDR3 is CASSLKGAPEAFF. CDR3 bases: TGTGCCAGCAGTTTAAAGGGGGCCCCTGAAGCTTTCTTT.

The V gene is TRBV5-1, the J gene TRBJ1-1; tentative D call: TRBD1 (6 bases). Germline V lookup: CDR1 SGHRS, CDR2 YFSETQ. Between the trimmed V and J ends, which lost 0 bases and 7 bases, there was a span of 16 bases. CDR3 length: 15 amino acids. The CDR3 sequence: CASSLETGQSSEAFF. CDR3 nucleotide sequence: TGCGCCAGCAGCTTGGAAACAGGGCAGAGTAGTGAAGCTTTCTTT.

The chain recombines TRBV27 with TRBJ2-1; D is uncertain. CDR3 size: 14 residues. Between the trimmed V and J ends, which lost 4 bases and 15 bases, there was a span of 22 bases. Germline values: CDR1 MNHEY, CDR2 SMNVEV (reference sequence). CDR3 protein: CASSSHVEGTRRFF. The CDR3 coding sequence is TGTGCCAGCAGTTCCCACGTAGAAGGAACTCGGCGGTTCTTC.

The rearrangement uses TRBV28 and TRBJ2-5, with D unclear. The DNA end favors TRBJ2-7, so the J call may be wrong. There are 12 residues in the CDR3. Germline values: CDR1 MDHEN, CDR2 SYDVKM. The CDR3 sequence: CASTAGTHEQYF. The CDR3 DNA reads TGTGCCAGCACTGCAGGTACCCACGAGCAGTACTTC.

The chain recombines TRBV4-1 with TRBJ2-1; no clear D. Per germline, CDR1 MGHRA and CDR2 YSYEKL. The CDR3 consists of 13 residues. Deletions cut 2 bases from V and 4 bases from J, with 6 bases between. In DNA form, the CDR3 reads TGCGCCAGCAGCCAACTTCCATACAATGAGCAGTTCTTC. This codes for CASSQLPYNEQFF.

This clone occurred once. The rearrangement links TRBV4-2 to TRBJ1-1; D unresolved. The V end lost 2 bases, the J end lost 0 bases, and 10 bases lay between the germline ends. This CDR3 comprises 15 residues. The V gene's germline CDR1 is LGHNA and CDR2 YNFKEQ. This chain's CDR3 is CASSQLRFLNTEAFF. Written as DNA, the CDR3 is TGTGCCAGCAGCCAACTGCGGTTCCTGAACACTGAAGCTTTCTTT.

A few counts support this clone. The chain combines TRBV19 with TRBJ2-1; D might be TRBD2 (6 bases). V shed 9 bases and J shed 9 bases, with 12 bases lying between them. The CDR3 totals 11 residues. Looked up from germline, CDR1 is LNHDA and CDR2 is SQIVND (reference sequence). The CDR3 sequence is CASGSGGEQFF. The CDR3 region has the DNA TGTGCCAGCGGGTCCGGGGGTGAGCAGTTCTTC.

The chain couples TRBV2 to TRBJ2-2; 9 nucleotides align to TRBD1. Germline loops: CDR1 SNHLY, CDR2 FYNNEI. The CDR3 consists of 14 residues. V lost 8 bases and J lost 6; bases outside the gene matches: 7. CDR3 in amino acids: CASSGQGNAGELFF. The DNA for the CDR3 is TGTGCCAGCTCTGGACAGGGGAATGCCGGGGAGCTGTTTTTT. Together with reference TRBV2 and TRBJ2-2, the CDR3 gives the full variable domain: EPEVTQTPSHQVTQMGQEVILRCVPISNHLYFYWYRQILGQKVEFLVSFYNNEISEKSEIFDDQFSVERPDGSNFTLKIRSTKLEDSAMYFCASSGQGNAGELFFGEGSRLTVL.

This chain uses TRBV30 with TRBJ2-3; D ambiguous. The ends were cut back, 0 bases at V and 1 base at J, with 2 bases in the middle. CDR1 GTSNPN and CDR2 SVGIG come from the germline V gene (reference sequence). The CDR3 runs 12 residues. CDR3 bases: TGTGCCTGGAGTGTACGCACAGATACGCAGTATTTT. Encoded protein: CAWSVRTDTQYF.

The sample holds one count of this clone. The J gene is TRBJ2-7, the V gene TRBV28; the D is unclear. The germline gives CDR1 MDHEN, CDR2 SYDVKM. Trimming cost V 4 bases and J 3 bases, with 10 bases left between them. The CDR3 length is 13 residues. The CDR3 sequence is CASSSDLFYEQYF. The DNA for the CDR3 is TGTGCCAGCAGTTCAGATCTGTTCTACGAGCAGTACTTC.

The chain joins TRBV9 to TRBJ1-2; TRBD1 matches at 9 bases. The CDR3 contains 14 residues. Germline loops: CDR1 SGDLS, CDR2 YYNGEE. V was pared by 4 bases and J by 6 bases, with 7 bases of the junction left unmatched. This CDR3 is CASSPPGQGNGYTF. DNA of the CDR3: TGTGCCAGCAGCCCTCCGGGACAGGGAAATGGCTACACCTTC.

This clone occurred a few times. This rearrangement joins TRBV19 to TRBJ1-1; TRBD1 matches at 8 bases. Losses at the gene ends were 6 bases for V and 4 bases for J; bases not matched to a gene: 4. This CDR3 spans 13 amino acids. In germline, CDR1 is LNHDA, CDR2 SQIVND (reference sequence). As DNA, the CDR3 is TGTGCCAGTAGCGGGGACAGGCTCACTGAAGCTTTCTTT. Amino acids: CASSGDRLTEAFF.

This clone was recorded only once. This chain joins TRBV2 and TRBJ1-1, with TRBD1 identical over 8 bases. Trimming removed 8 bases from V and 3 bases from J; junction bases left unmatched: 5. The length of the CDR3 is 13 residues. Germline assignment: CDR1 SNHLY and CDR2 FYNNEI. CDR3: CASPRGPDTEAFF. The CDR3 DNA reads as TGTGCCAGCCCCAGGGGGCCCGACACTGAAGCTTTCTTT.

This clone has a single count. This chain connects TRBV9 to TRBJ2-4; 9 bases are a match to TRBD1. Germline assignment: CDR1 SGDLS and CDR2 YYNGEE. This CDR3 has 14 residues. V lost 3 bases and J lost 6; bases outside the gene matches: 4. The CDR3: CASSGRQGGNIQYF. CDR3 nucleotides: TGTGCCAGCAGCGGACGACAGGGGGGAAACATTCAGTACTTC.

The chain couples TRBV27 to TRBJ2-7, with D maybe TRBD1 (5 bases). With 0 bases removed from V and 2 bases from J, the gap between germline ends came to 11 bases. Germline V gene data show CDR1 as MNHEY and CDR2 as SMNVEV (reference sequence). CDR3 length: 15 residues. The CDR3 DNA reads TGTGCCAGCAGTTTATCGCCAGGGCCTACCTACGAGCAGTACTTC. The encoded protein is CASSLSPGPTYEQYF.

Only a few counts were recorded for this clone. The chain recombines TRBV29-1 with TRBJ2-1; 7 bases map to TRBD1. Germline values: CDR1 SQVTM, CDR2 ANQGSEA. This CDR3 comprises 14 residues. Losses at the gene ends were 3 bases for V and 4 bases for J; bases not matched to a gene: 6. CDR3 sequence reads: CSVDFRDRYNEQFF. CDR3 bases: TGCAGCGTTGACTTCCGGGACAGATACAATGAGCAGTTCTTC.

V usage is TRBV7-3 and J usage is TRBJ2-3; D gene unclear. There are 19 residues in the CDR3. Germline lookup yields CDR1 SGHTA and CDR2 FQGTGA. Trimming shortened V by 1 base and J by 0 bases, and 20 bases separated the two germline ends. CDR3 residues: CASSLKGPPQRTSTDTQYF. In DNA form, the CDR3 reads TGTGCCAGCAGCTTAAAAGGCCCCCCACAGAGAACTAGCACAGATACGCAGTATTTT.

V is TRBV5-1 and J is TRBJ2-3; 9 bases are a match to TRBD2. Germline assignment: CDR1 SGHRS and CDR2 YFSETQ. The CDR3 consists of 16 residues. After removal of 3 bases from V and 2 bases from J, the junction contained 7 bases not matched to a gene. The CDR3 DNA is TGCGCCAGCAGCTCAGTACTAGCGGGCTCCACAGATACGCAGTATTTT. It is translated as CASSSVLAGSTDTQYF.

The chain has TRBV7-6 and TRBJ1-1; TRBD1 is a possible D gene (6 bases). Germline V gene sequence: CDR1 SGHVS, CDR2 FNYEAQ. V lost 1 base to trimming and J lost 4 bases, with 10 bases between them. The CDR3 extends over 14 amino acids. CDR3 region: CASSLGGASTEAFF. The CDR3 DNA reads as TGTGCCAGCAGCTTAGGGGGGGCTAGCACTGAAGCTTTCTTT.